The sequence of this T cell receptor (beta chain) was determined in a study of blood T cell repertoires in COVID-19. Looking at the study overall: There were acute and convalescent COVID-19 samples, and they came from the United States, Italy and Spain. Sources were T cells, B-cell-depleted T cells, or PBMCs; the material itself was cDNA or gDNA.

Clones were sequenced by immunoSEQ multiplex PCR, and TCRdb holds only the in-frame ones, with some missing. The data contain roughly 250,000 clones, roughly four fifths of them singletons. This receptor was obtained from a woman aged 55-70 years with active or convalescent COVID-19. Sample: peripheral blood.

In DNA form, the CDR3 reads TGCAGCGTTGACGCGGGGGGGGCGAACACCGGGGAGCTGTTTTTT. Amino acid sequence: CSVDAGGANTGELFF. The chain recombines TRBV29-1 with TRBJ2-2, with 9 positions matching TRBD2. The V and J ends lost 3 bases and 0 bases, in that order; junction bases with no gene match: 2. The CDR3 totals 15 residues. Germline loops: CDR1 SQVTM, CDR2 ANQGSEA.